This T cell receptor beta chain stems from a study of T cells after yellow fever vaccination. Study as a whole: In the case of low-cell-number fractions, SMART-Seq v4 Ultra Low Input was used for preparation.

General study findings and limits: Post-booster repertoires again held most primary-vaccination clones (approximately 96% CD4, roughly 88% CD8).

The CDR3 has 13 amino acids. Trimming removed 5 bases from V and 7 bases from J; junction bases left unmatched: 7. Germline V gene lookup returns CDR1 DFQATT and CDR2 SNEGSKA (reference sequence). This clonotype was picked up a small number of times. The antigen is unknown. Production of TCR cDNA was by 5'RACE template switching, which also added a universal primer site and UMIs. TCRdb reanalysed the 5' RACE reads using MiXCR and keeps one entry per CDR3 protein. This table holds some 500,000 distinct CDR3 sequences, about 13% found once. The clonotype comes from a man between 25 and 39 years old who received the YFV17D yellow fever vaccine. Sequencing used PBMCs, obtained on the day of the yellow fever booster vaccination. V and J are TRBV20-1 and TRBJ1-4, with 7 bases matching TRBD1. This CDR3 reads CSADREGGEKLFF. The DNA of the CDR3 is TGCAGTGCTGACAGGGAGGGCGGTGAAAAACTGTTTTTT.